The 15 T cell receptor beta chains below all came from one sample that was sequenced in a study of blood T cell repertoires in COVID-19. Data came from immunoSEQ multiplex PCR; TCRdb stores just in-frame clones and leaves some out. The data hold about 79,000 clones, with roughly 90% observed a single time. Sample: peripheral blood. The receptor set was obtained from a man aged 70-80 years with active or convalescent COVID-19.

The chain recombines TRBV7-3 with TRBJ1-3; D is possibly TRBD1 (6 bases). This CDR3 region has 14 residues. CDR1 is SGHTA, CDR2 FQGTGA, per germline. The V and J ends lost 4 bases and 0 bases respectively, with 7 bases between them. CDR3 region: CASSSTGSGNTIYF. CDR3 in DNA: TGTGCCAGCAGCTCGACAGGCTCTGGAAACACCATATATTTT.

V is TRBV28 and J is TRBJ2-3; the match to TRBD1 covers 8 bases. V lost 4 bases, J lost 8 bases, and 11 bases stayed unmatched. Germline assignment: CDR1 MDHEN and CDR2 SYDVKM. This CDR3 has 15 residues. DNA of the CDR3: TGTGCCAGCAGTTCTGCTGGACAGGGAGAGGGTACGCAGTATTTT. Protein product: CASSSAGQGEGTQYF.

V gene TRBV28 combines with J gene TRBJ2-4; 9 bases are a match to TRBD1. Germline loops: CDR1 MDHEN, CDR2 SYDVKM. Losses at the gene ends were 2 bases for V and 2 bases for J; bases not matched to a gene: 7. This CDR3 contains 17 residues. The CDR3 reads CASSLKGQGLTKNIQYF. For the CDR3, the DNA is TGTGCCAGCAGTTTAAAGGGACAGGGCTTGACCAAAAACATTCAGTACTTC.

Only one count was recorded for this clone. The chain employs TRBV5-1 and TRBJ1-4, with 12 bases that match TRBD1. Germline V gene sequence: CDR1 SGHRS, CDR2 YFSETQ. With 4 bases clipped from V and 7 bases from J, the junction kept 2 bases outside the gene matches. The CDR3 is 14 amino acids. CDR3 region: CASSPGQGAEKLFF. The DNA of the CDR3 is TGCGCCAGCAGCCCGGGACAGGGGGCTGAAAAACTGTTTTTT.

In nucleotides, the CDR3 is TGTGCCAGCAGCACACAGGGGGCGGGGGGCTACACCTTC. It encodes CASSTQGAGGYTF. This chain links TRBV5-4 with TRBJ1-2; TRBD1 matches 9 bases. V lost 4 bases, J lost 8 bases, and 6 bases stayed unmatched. Germline lookup yields CDR1 SGHNT and CDR2 YYREEE (reference sequence). The CDR3 extends over 13 amino acids. The full variable domain, its missing parts supplied by reference TRBV5-4 and TRBJ1-2, is ETGVTQSPTHLIKTRGQQVTLRCSSQSGHNTVSWYQQALGQGPQFIFQYYREEENGRGNFPPRFSGLQFPNYSSELNVNALELDDSALYLCASSTQGAGGYTFGSGTRLTVV.

The chain recombines TRBV24-1 with TRBJ2-3; D is possibly TRBD2 (5 bases). This CDR3 is 15 amino acids long. V was pared by 1 base and J by 0 bases, with 7 bases between. Per the germline V gene, CDR1 is KGHDR and CDR2 is SFDVKD. The DNA for the CDR3 is TGTGCCACCAGTGATTTATCGGGGAGCACAGATACGCAGTATTTT. This gives the protein CATSDLSGSTDTQYF.

This chain joins TRBV10-3 and TRBJ1-2, with D perhaps matching TRBD1 (5 bases). V was shortened by 9 bases and J by 0 bases, with 11 bases between the two germline ends. Germline V gene lookup returns CDR1 ENHRY and CDR2 SYGVKD. The CDR3 length is 13 residues. The CDR3 spells CAISQVANYGYTF. The CDR3 DNA reads TGTGCCATTTCACAGGTAGCTAACTATGGCTACACCTTC.

This clone occurred once. V gene TRBV28 combines with J gene TRBJ2-1; 12 bases are a match to TRBD2. The germline CDR1 and CDR2 sequences are MDHEN and SYDVKM. Losses at the gene ends were 6 bases for V and 8 bases for J; bases not matched to a gene: 14. The CDR3 length is 17 residues. The CDR3 DNA is TGTGCCAGCAGCCCCGCCCCCCTAGCGGGAGGGCCCCATGAGCAGTTCTTC. This sequence encodes CASSPAPLAGGPHEQFF.

This chain connects TRBV3-1 (or the pseudogene TRBV3-2) to TRBJ2-1, with 11 bases lining up with TRBD2. This CDR3 region has 17 residues. Germline V lookup: CDR1 LGHDT, CDR2 YNNKEL (reference sequence). The J segment lost 6 bases and the V segment lost 1 base, leaving 8 bases of the junction unmatched. Here the CDR3 reads CASSQAMLAGGINEQFF. As DNA, the CDR3 is TGTGCCAGCAGCCAAGCCATGTTAGCGGGAGGGATCAATGAGCAGTTCTTC.

This clone was seen once. The J gene is TRBJ1-5, the V gene TRBV2; 7 bases align to TRBD1. J lost 1 base, V lost 6 bases, and 3 bases had no gene match. The CDR3 covers 14 residues. From germline, CDR1 is SNHLY and CDR2 FYNNEI. CDR3 protein: CASRGQISNQPQHF. The CDR3 coding sequence is TGTGCCAGCAGGGGACAGATAAGCAATCAGCCCCAGCATTTT.

The rearrangement uses TRBV27 and TRBJ2-7; 8 positions agree with TRBD1. The CDR3 sequence is 14 residues long. CDR1 and CDR2 from the germline V gene are MNHEY and SMNVEV (reference sequence). V lost 6 bases, J lost 5 bases, and 9 bases stayed unmatched. The CDR3 sequence is CASSQALTGDEQYF. In nucleotides, the CDR3 is TGTGCCAGCAGCCAAGCTTTGACAGGGGACGAGCAGTACTTC.

This chain connects TRBV7-9 to TRBJ2-5; weak D call: TRBD2 (5 bases). Trimming took off 0 bases at V and 2 bases at J, with 10 bases between the two ends. Germline V CDR1 and CDR2: SEHNR, FQNEAQ (reference sequence). The CDR3 is 15 residues long. The CDR3, as DNA: TGTGCCAGCAGCTTAGCGGTAGCGAGACAAGAGACCCAGTACTTC. Its translation: CASSLAVARQETQYF.

The chain joins TRBV11-1 to TRBJ1-6; tentatively, D is TRBD1 (5 bases). Per the germline V gene, CDR1 is SGHAT and CDR2 is FQDESV (reference sequence). Between the trimmed V and J ends, which lost 5 bases and 9 bases, there was a span of 8 bases. The CDR3 is 12 amino acids. The chain's CDR3 is CASSLGGSPLHF. The CDR3 DNA reads as TGTGCCAGCAGCCTGGGGGGTTCACCCCTCCACTTT.

V and J are TRBV11-2 and TRBJ2-1; D might be TRBD2 (5 bases). V was pared by 0 bases and J by 10 bases, with 19 bases between. Germline V gene sequence: CDR1 SGHAT, CDR2 FQNNGV. The CDR3 sequence is 16 residues long. The CDR3 sequence is CASSLDRSGNVAEQFF. As DNA, the CDR3 is TGTGCCAGCAGCTTAGATAGGAGCGGCAACGTGGCGGAGCAGTTCTTC.

The chain joins TRBV12-3 or TRBV12-4 to TRBJ2-4; D gene unclear. This CDR3 contains 13 residues. The germline V and J ends were trimmed by 1 base and 2 bases, with 3 bases remaining between them. The CDR3 loop is CASSLGTKNIQYF. The CDR3 bases are TGTGCCAGCAGTTTAGGTACCAAAAACATTCAGTACTTC.